This passage covers 4 T cell receptor beta chains from one sample sequenced in a study of T cells generated in artificial thymic organoids. TCRalpha and TCRbeta libraries were amplified separately by semi-nested PCR with TRAC or TRBC reverse primers. One entry per CDR3 protein results from TCRdb running MiXCR on the 5' RACE reads. The repertoire holds 2,000 to 2,500 distinct CDR3 sequences, with roughly 10% as singletons. The sequenced sample consisted of naive CD8+ T cells from the thymus. Subset: CD3+TCRalphabeta+CD8SP T cells; for blood, CD45RO-CCR7+ naive CD8+ T cells. The receptor source for this set is a human donor who gave cord blood stem cells for thymic organoid culture, a cardiac surgery patient who gave postnatal thymus, or a blood donor (not recorded which).

This clonotype is labeled as large. The chain recombines TRBV7-9 with TRBJ2-1, with TRBD2 identical over 14 bases. The V gene end was trimmed by 5 bases and the J gene end by 3 bases; junction bases not matched to a gene: 9. CDR3 length equals 18 residues. Germline CDR1 SEHNR, CDR2 FQNEAQ (reference sequence). The CDR3 nucleotides are TGTGCCAGCAGCCCTGGGACTAGCGGGAGCGTCCTCTACAATGAGCAGTTCTTC. This gives the protein CASSPGTSGSVLYNEQFF. Based on the CDR3 plus reference TRBV7-9 and TRBJ2-1, the full variable domain is DTGVSQNPRHKITKRGQNVTFRCDPISEHNRLYWYRQTLGQGPEFLTYFQNEAQLEKSRLLSDRFSAERPKGSFSTLEIQRTEQGDSAMYLCASSPGTSGSVLYNEQFFGPGTRLTVL.

This clonotype showed up just once. A read error may be the cause here, since a much bigger clone is one base away. The V and J genes are TRBV12-3 or TRBV12-4 and TRBJ2-1; D tentatively fits TRBD1 or TRBD2 (5 bases each). This CDR3 comprises 14 residues. Trimming shortened V by 6 bases and J by 6 bases, and 15 bases separated the two germline ends. The CDR3 is CASSQGVTCNEQFF. CDR3 nucleotide sequence: TGTGCCAGCAGCCAGGGAGTCACCTGCAATGAGCAGTTCTTC.

By frequency in the sample, this clonotype is medium-sized (0.01 to 0.1%). V is TRBV4-1 and J is TRBJ2-5, with 10 bases lining up with TRBD1. The V gene end was trimmed by 2 bases and the J gene end by 3 bases; junction bases not matched to a gene: 3. Looked up from germline, CDR1 is MGHRA and CDR2 is YSYEKL. The CDR3 runs to 15 residues. CDR3 DNA: TGCGCCAGCAGCCAACCGACAGGGGGCGAAGAGACCCAGTACTTC. Amino acids: CASSQPTGGEETQYF.

In this sample, this clonotype turned up a few times. One base away lies a much larger clone, so this may be a sequencing read error. In nucleotides, the CDR3 is TGTGCCGGCAGTCAGGACAGGGGAGGCAATCAGCCCCAGCATTTT. Amino acid sequence: CAGSQDRGGNQPQHF. V is TRBV28 and J is TRBJ1-5, with 9 bases aligning to TRBD1. The CDR3 is made up of 15 amino acids. Per the germline V gene, CDR1 is MDHEN and CDR2 is SYDVKM.